The 18 T cell receptor beta chains below come from one sample, sequenced in a study of OX40 agonist ivuxolimab in advanced cancers. Sequenced by immunoSEQ multiplex PCR; TCRdb stores in-frame clones only, minus some. This table holds approximately 65,000 clones, roughly 86% found once. The specimen was CD4+ or CD8+ T cells sorted from blood, collected in a trial of the OX40 agonist ivuxolimab. All receptors come from an adult with an advanced solid tumor such as melanoma, head and neck, liver or kidney cancer.

The V and J genes are TRBV4-3 and TRBJ2-3, with D unresolved. The CDR3 length is 14 residues. Trimming cost V 3 bases and J 7 bases, with 14 bases left between them. Germline CDR1 is LGHNA and CDR2 is YSLEER. The DNA of the CDR3 is TGCGCCAGCAGCCAGGACCGTTGGTTATATACGCAGTATTTT. Translating gives CASSQDRWLYTQYF.

The chain employs TRBV18 and TRBJ2-4; D gene unclear. V was pared by 3 bases and J by 1 base, with 13 bases between. The germline CDR1 and CDR2 sequences are KGHSH and LQKENI. The CDR3 is made up of 16 amino acids. CDR3 region: CASSPLRASAKNIQYF. In nucleotides, the CDR3 is TGTGCCAGCTCACCGTTAAGGGCCTCGGCCAAAAACATTCAGTACTTC.

The chain is built from TRBV27 and TRBJ2-7; no clear D gene. CDR3 size: 14 residues. Germline V gene sequence: CDR1 MNHEY, CDR2 SMNVEV (reference sequence). Trimming pared 0 bases from V and 1 base from J, leaving 7 bases between. The CDR3 DNA is TGTGCCAGCAGTTTATCGGGCAGATCCTACGAGCAGTACTTC. Protein sequence: CASSLSGRSYEQYF.

The chain employs TRBV10-3 and TRBJ2-5; possible D gene TRBD2, 5 bases. There are 12 residues in the CDR3. V was trimmed by 10 bases and J by 4 bases, leaving 13 bases between them. The germline CDR1 and CDR2 sequences are ENHRY and SYGVKD. In nucleotides, the CDR3 is TGTGCCACTAAAACTAGAGGAGAGACCCAGTACTTC. It specifies CATKTRGETQYF.

The V call is TRBV29-1, the J call TRBJ1-3; the D gene is possibly TRBD1 (6 bases). Trimming pared 3 bases from V and 8 bases from J, leaving 11 bases between. Per the germline V gene, CDR1 is SQVTM and CDR2 is ANQGSEA. The CDR3 loop spans 12 amino acids. The DNA for the CDR3 is TGCAGCGTTGAGGAAGAGGGGGACACCATATATTTT. Protein product: CSVEEEGDTIYF. Variable domain in full (rest from reference TRBV29-1 and TRBJ1-3): SAVISQKPSRDICQRGTSLTIQCQVDSQVTMMFWYRQQPGQSLTLIATANQGSEATYESGFVIDKFPISRPNLTFSTLTVSNMSPEDSSIYLCSVEEEGDTIYFGEGSWLTVV.

The CDR3 here is CASSSSRRDREATDTQYF. The CDR3 region has the DNA TGTGCCAGCAGCTCCAGCCGCCGGGACAGGGAAGCAACAGATACGCAGTATTTT. The chain recombines TRBV7-3 with TRBJ2-3; 9 positions match TRBD1. The junction had 14 bases not matched to a gene; V was cut back by 4 bases and J by 3 bases. This CDR3 has 18 amino acids. Germline CDR1 reads SGHTA; CDR2 reads FQGTGA. Drawing the rest from reference TRBV7-3 and TRBJ2-3, the complete variable domain is GAGVSQTPSNKVTEKGKYVELRCDPISGHTALYWYRQSLGQGPEFLIYFQGTGAADDSGLPNDRFFAVRPEGSVSTLKIQRTERGDSAVYLCASSSSRRDREATDTQYFGPGTRLTVL.

Details on this clone: Its ends do not fully match the called genes, so a read error is possible. The chain recombines TRBV4-1 with TRBJ2-5; perhaps TRBD2 as D (5 bases). This CDR3 has 15 amino acids. Germline values: CDR1 MGHRA, CDR2 YSYEKL. The CDR3 nucleotides are TGCGCCAGCAGCCAAGGAGGGCGAAGGACCCGCCCGGGCAACTTC. The encoded protein is CASSQGGRRTRPGNF.

The rearrangement joins TRBV5-4 to TRBJ2-1; 7 bases align to TRBD2. The V gene's germline CDR1 is SGHNT and CDR2 YYREEE (reference sequence). The CDR3 loop spans 16 amino acids. With 4 bases clipped from V and 7 bases from J, the junction kept 14 bases outside the gene matches. CDR3 residues: CASSPQTSFEGNEQFF. The CDR3 DNA follows: TGTGCCAGCAGCCCGCAGACTAGCTTTGAAGGGAATGAGCAGTTCTTC.

The V call is TRBV9, the J call TRBJ1-1; D perhaps matches TRBD1 (6 bases). This CDR3 spans 14 amino acids. Deletions cut 4 bases from V and 6 bases from J, with 16 bases between. Germline V CDR1 and CDR2: SGDLS, YYNGEE. The CDR3 here is CASSIRQDPSEAFF. The CDR3 bases are TGTGCCAGCAGCATTAGACAGGATCCCTCTGAAGCTTTCTTT.

The chain joins TRBV19 to TRBJ2-7; D is possibly TRBD1 (5 bases). The CDR3 runs to 16 residues. Per germline, CDR1 LNHDA and CDR2 SQIVND (reference sequence). V shed 5 bases and J shed 0 bases, with 17 bases lying between them. In DNA form, the CDR3 reads TGTGCCAGTAGTCCCAGGGTCCCACTGACCTCCTACGAGCAGTACTTC. Protein: CASSPRVPLTSYEQYF.

The rearrangement links TRBV7-8 to TRBJ2-5; possible D gene TRBD2, 5 bases. The V end was cut by 4 bases, the J end by 4 bases, with 19 bases between. Germline loops: CDR1 SGHVS, CDR2 FQNEAQ. This CDR3 region has 16 residues. The CDR3 coding sequence is TGTGCCAGCAGCTCCCCGCGGGTGAGGGTGGGAGAGACCCAGTACTTC. It is translated as CASSSPRVRVGETQYF.

The chain uses TRBV21-1 and TRBJ2-1; TRBD2 is taken as the D call from the table, unchecked against the DNA. TRBV21-1 is reported as a pseudogene. The CDR3 sequence is 14 residues long. The CDR3 loop reads CATPSSGTCNEQFF. The CDR3 DNA sequence: TGTGCCACCCCCTCAAGCGGGACATGCAATGAGCAGTTCTTC.

The rearrangement uses TRBV28 and TRBJ1-2; D is perhaps TRBD1 (6 bases). CDR3 length: 13 residues. V gave up 6 bases and J gave up 7 bases, with 15 bases separating them. From germline, CDR1 is MDHEN and CDR2 SYDVKM. CDR3 residues: CASRENREGGYTF. CDR3 DNA: TGTGCCAGCAGAGAAAACAGGGAGGGTGGCTACACCTTC.

The sample holds one count of this clone. V is TRBV5-1 and J is TRBJ1-6; no clear D. This CDR3 has 13 amino acids. Germline values: CDR1 SGHRS, CDR2 YFSETQ. V lost 0 bases and J 9 bases, leaving 7 bases between the germline ends. Here the CDR3 DNA reads TGCGCCAGCAGCTTGGACAGTCCTTCACCCCTCCACTTT. Amino acid sequence: CASSLDSPSPLHF.

The chain is built from TRBV6-4 and TRBJ2-3; D ambiguous. Germline CDR1 is MRHNA and CDR2 is SNTAGT. Trimming took off 6 bases at V and 7 bases at J, with 17 bases between the two ends. This CDR3 spans 14 amino acids. The DNA for the CDR3 is TGTGCCAGCAGAACGGACGCCTCTTCGAATACGCAGTATTTT. This codes for CASRTDASSNTQYF.

The CDR3 DNA reads TGTGCCAGCAGCGTGAAGGTGCGGGGGCCGGATCCCTATGGCTACACCTTC. This translates into CASSVKVRGPDPYGYTF. The chain employs TRBV9 and TRBJ1-2; a possible D gene is TRBD1 (6 bases). The CDR3 is 17 amino acids. V lost 2 bases, J lost 4 bases, and 21 bases lay in between. Germline CDR1 SGDLS, CDR2 YYNGEE. Based on the CDR3 plus reference TRBV9 and TRBJ1-2, the full variable domain is DSGVTQTPKHLITATGQRVTLRCSPRSGDLSVYWYQQSLDQGLQFLIQYYNGEERAKGNILERFSAQQFPDLHSELNLSSLELGDSALYFCASSVKVRGPDPYGYTFGSGTRLTVV.

The chain carries TRBV6-5 and TRBJ2-1; 8 bases match TRBD2. CDR3 length: 13 residues. V gave up 6 bases and J gave up 2 bases; unmatched junction bases: 0. Germline assignment: CDR1 MNHEY and CDR2 SVGAGI. The CDR3 is CASRREAYNEQFF. The CDR3, as DNA: TGTGCCAGCAGGCGGGAGGCCTACAATGAGCAGTTCTTC.

This clone was found a few times. The genes are TRBV25-1 and TRBJ1-2; possibly TRBD1 for D (6 bases). The CDR3 runs 14 residues. Germline values: CDR1 MGHDK, CDR2 SYGVNS. The V end lost 4 bases, the J end lost 2 bases, and 11 bases lay between the germline ends. CDR3 sequence: CASSAHRENYGYTF. In nucleotides, the CDR3 is TGTGCCAGCAGTGCGCACAGGGAGAACTATGGCTACACCTTC.